Listed below are T cell receptor beta chains from one sample, sequenced in a study of T cell repertoires in cytomegalovirus infection. TCRdb called the reads again in MiXCR, with one record for every CDR3 protein. The sample carries under 600,000 distinct CDR3 sequences, 15% to 20% recorded once. What was sequenced was CD8+ T cells from PBMCs. The receptors stem from a human donor in good health (CMV status not recorded). Some clones in this sample may be carry-over from other donors' samples. Each CDR3 is given with its conserved first and last residue. Each record gives: D gene, V gene, J gene, clone size, CDR3 DNA, CDR3 protein. The D gene is left open where the match is weak. Size is omitted from some rows. Given values are once, few, many or a class for expanded clones.

d_gene: -
v_gene: TRBV20-1
j_gene: TRBJ1-6
abundance: -
CDR3nt: TGCAGTGCCCACGGGGAATATAATTCACCCCTCCACTTT
CDR3aa: CSAHGEYNSPLHF

d_gene: TRBD1
v_gene: TRBV7-9
j_gene: TRBJ2-7
abundance: few
CDR3nt: TGTGCCAGCAGCTTAGAGGGGGCCGGGCAGTACTTC
CDR3aa: CASSLEGAGQYF

d_gene: -
v_gene: TRBV12-5
j_gene: TRBJ1-1
abundance: few
CDR3nt: TGTGCTAGTGGTACGGTGCCGGCTTTCTTT
CDR3aa: CASGTVPAFF

d_gene: -
v_gene: TRBV6-1
j_gene: TRBJ2-7
abundance: -
CDR3nt: TGTGCCAGCAGGGTGGCGGCAGGGTCGTATCGCGAGCAGTACTTC
CDR3aa: CASRVAAGSYREQYF

d_gene: -
v_gene: TRBV7-9
j_gene: TRBJ2-1
abundance: many
CDR3nt: TGTGCCAGCAGCTGGCCCAGGGAGATCGAAACCTACAATGAGCAGTTCTTC
CDR3aa: CASSWPREIETYNEQFF

d_gene: TRBD2
v_gene: TRBV5-6
j_gene: TRBJ2-3
abundance: few
CDR3nt: TGTGCCAGCAGGGGGAGGAGCGGGGGAGACCTCACAGATACGCAGTATTTT
CDR3aa: CASRGRSGGDLTDTQYF

d_gene: -
v_gene: TRBV7-9
j_gene: TRBJ2-7
abundance: many
CDR3nt: TGTGCCAGCAGCTCCGGACGCAGGGGAGAGTACGAGCAGTACTTC
CDR3aa: CASSSGRRGEYEQYF

d_gene: -
v_gene: TRBV10-3
j_gene: TRBJ2-3
abundance: many
CDR3nt: TGTGCCATCAGTGAGCTCCTAGCGAGGCCCACAGATACGCAGTATTTT
CDR3aa: CAISELLARPTDTQYF

d_gene: TRBD2
v_gene: TRBV27
j_gene: TRBJ2-1
abundance: few
CDR3nt: TGTGCCAGCAGTTCTGGGACTAGCGGGAGGAGTGAGCAGTTCTTC
CDR3aa: CASSSGTSGRSEQFF

d_gene: -
v_gene: TRBV15
j_gene: TRBJ2-1
abundance: -
CDR3nt: TGTGCCACCAGCGGAGAGGGTACACCGCAGTTCTTC
CDR3aa: CATSGEGTPQFF

d_gene: TRBD2
v_gene: TRBV27
j_gene: TRBJ2-2
abundance: -
CDR3nt: TGTGCCAGCAGTTATACTAGCGGGAGGGCTATAAACACCGGGGAGCTGTTTTTT
CDR3aa: CASSYTSGRAINTGELFF

d_gene: -
v_gene: TRBV7-3
j_gene: TRBJ1-2
abundance: many
CDR3nt: TGTGCCAGCAGCTTATTAGGGGCAGGAGCCTATGGCTACACCTTC
CDR3aa: CASSLLGAGAYGYTF

d_gene: TRBD1
v_gene: TRBV7-8
j_gene: TRBJ1-5
abundance: many
CDR3nt: TGTGCCAGCAGCACAAGGCAGGGGGGTAGCAATCAGCCCCAGCATTTT
CDR3aa: CASSTRQGGSNQPQHF

d_gene: TRBD1
v_gene: TRBV9
j_gene: TRBJ1-1
abundance: -
CDR3nt: TGTGCCAGCAGCACAGGGGGGATGAACACTGGAGCTTTCTTT
CDR3aa: CASSTGGMNTGAFF